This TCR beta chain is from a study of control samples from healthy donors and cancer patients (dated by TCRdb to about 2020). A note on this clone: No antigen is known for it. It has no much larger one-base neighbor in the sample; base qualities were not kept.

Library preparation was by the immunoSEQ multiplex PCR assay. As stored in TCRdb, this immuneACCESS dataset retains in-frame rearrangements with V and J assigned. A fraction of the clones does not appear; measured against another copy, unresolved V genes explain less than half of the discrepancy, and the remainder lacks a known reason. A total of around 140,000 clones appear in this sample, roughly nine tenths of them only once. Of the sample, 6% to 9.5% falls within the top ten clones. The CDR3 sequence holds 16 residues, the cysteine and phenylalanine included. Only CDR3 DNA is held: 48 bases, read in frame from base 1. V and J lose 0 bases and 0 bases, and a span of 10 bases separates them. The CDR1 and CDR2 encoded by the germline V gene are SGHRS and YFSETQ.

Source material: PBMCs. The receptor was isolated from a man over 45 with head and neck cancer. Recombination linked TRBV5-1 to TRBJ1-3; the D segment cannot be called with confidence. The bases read TGCGCCAGCAGCTTGGGTGCGACAATCTCTGGAAACACCATATATTTT. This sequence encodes CASSLGATISGNTIYF.